This note documents a single T cell receptor beta chain sequence. In germline, CDR1 is LGHDT, CDR2 YNNKEL (reference sequence). The CDR3 runs to 15 residues. J lost 6 bases, V lost 1 base, and 9 bases had no gene match. The record originates from a study of blood T cell repertoires in COVID-19. TCRdb's copy holds only in-frame clones and misses some; the assay was immunoSEQ multiplex PCR. The data show 35,000 to 50,000 clones, around nine tenths seen once. This receptor was obtained from a woman in her thirties or forties with acute or convalescent COVID-19. The chain employs TRBV3-1 (or the pseudogene TRBV3-2) and TRBJ2-7; 7 bases map to TRBD2. Material for sequencing was peripheral blood. CDR3 DNA sequence: TGTGCCAGCAGCCAAGCACGGGGGGAGGCTAGCGAGCAGTACTTC. Residues: CASSQARGEASEQYF.